These 30 T cell receptor beta chains were all obtained from the same sample, sequenced in a study of Graves' ophthalmopathy and Graves' hyperthyroidism. Amplified TCR beta CDR3 regions were obtained using RNA transcripts as template. The workflow started with a first-round RT-PCR run with HTBI primers and then moved on to a second-round multiplex PCR. In TCRdb, the multiplex PCR reads were re-called with MiXCR into one record per CDR3 protein. The repertoire includes about 700,000 distinct CDR3 sequences, 35% to 50% of them detected once, and 44% sits in the top ten. The sequenced material came from peripheral blood. The origin of the receptors is an adult man with Graves' ophthalmopathy.

The chain is built from TRBV7-9 and TRBJ2-6; no clear D. The CDR3 runs to 13 residues. CDR1 is SEHNR, CDR2 FQNEAQ, per germline (reference sequence). V lost 8 bases to trimming and J lost 4 bases, with 9 bases between them. Here the CDR3 DNA reads TGTGCCAGCGTCCCCACGGGGGCCAACGTCCTGACTTTC. Translating gives CASVPTGANVLTF.

This chain connects TRBV6-1 to TRBJ2-7; 7 bases are a match to TRBD1. In germline, CDR1 is MNHNS, CDR2 SASEGT. V shed 7 bases and J 1 base; nucleotides not matched to a gene: 7. This CDR3 region has 14 residues. CDR3: CASNPGTASYEQYF. CDR3 nucleotide sequence: TGTGCCAGCAACCCTGGGACAGCGTCCTACGAGCAGTACTTC.

There are a few counts of this clonotype. The rearrangement joins TRBV7-3 to TRBJ1-5; D gene unclear. V dropped 2 bases and J dropped 6 bases, with 8 bases sitting between them. CDR1 is SGHTA and CDR2 is FQGTGA in the germline V gene. CDR3 length: 13 residues. For the CDR3, the DNA is TGTGCCAGCAGCTTATTAGCGGGTCAGCCCCAGCATTTT. Translation: CASSLLAGQPQHF.

The genes are TRBV14 and TRBJ1-2; a possible D gene is TRBD1 (5 bases). The CDR3 consists of 13 residues. V shed 4 bases and J shed 4 bases, with 10 bases lying between them. Germline CDR1 and CDR2: SGHDN and FVKESK. DNA for the CDR3: TGTGCCAGCAGCCGCAGGGTGACCTATGGCTACACCTTC. Its protein product is CASSRRVTYGYTF.

The chain links TRBV4-3 to TRBJ2-6, with D perhaps given as TRBD1 or TRBD2 (5 bases each). The germline gives CDR1 LGHNA, CDR2 YSLEER. This CDR3 is 16 amino acids long. Trimming cost V 6 bases and J 2 bases, with 14 bases left between them. CDR3 amino acids: CASSATGTPGANVLTF. DNA for the CDR3: TGCGCCAGCAGTGCTACCGGGACCCCTGGGGCCAACGTCCTGACTTTC.

The sample holds a few counts of this clonotype. The V gene is TRBV7-2, the J gene TRBJ1-4; D is undetermined. The CDR3 is made up of 16 amino acids. Trimming removed 5 bases from V and 10 bases from J, with 23 bases in between. Germline CDR1 reads SGHTA; CDR2 reads FQGNSA. The CDR3: CASSQEANSGVPKLFF. As DNA, the CDR3 is TGTGCCAGCAGCCAAGAGGCGAATTCTGGGGTCCCAAAACTGTTTTTT. Together with reference TRBV7-2 and TRBJ1-4, the CDR3 gives the full variable domain: GAGVSQSPSNKVTEKGKDVELRCDPISGHTALYWYRQSLGQGLEFLIYFQGNSAPDKSGLPSDRFSAERTGGSVSTLTIQRTQQEDSAVYLCASSQEANSGVPKLFFGSGTQLSVL.

This clonotype was seen a handful of times. The rearrangement links TRBV14 to TRBJ2-5; the D gene could be TRBD1 or TRBD2 (5 bases each). The ends were cut back, 5 bases at V and 5 bases at J, with 15 bases in the middle. The CDR3 has 14 residues. In germline, CDR1 is SGHDN, CDR2 FVKESK. Here the CDR3 DNA reads TGTGCCAGCAGCGGCCGGGGCCGGAGGGAGACCCAGTACTTC. Translation: CASSGRGRRETQYF.

This clonotype was seen at least ten times. The V gene is TRBV19, the J gene TRBJ1-1; D not certain. The germline gives CDR1 LNHDA, CDR2 SQIVND (reference sequence). Trimming cost V 4 bases and J 4 bases, with 10 bases left between them. The CDR3 runs 13 residues. CDR3 sequence reads: CASSKWASTEAFF. CDR3 coding DNA: TGTGCCAGTAGTAAGTGGGCAAGCACTGAAGCTTTCTTT.

The sample holds a few counts of this clonotype. V and J are TRBV20-1 and TRBJ2-7; 8 bases are a match to TRBD2. Germline-derived CDR1 and CDR2 are DFQATT and SNEGSKA (reference sequence). This CDR3 spans 14 amino acids. V gave up 6 bases and J gave up 0 bases; unmatched junction bases: 7. Here the CDR3 reads CSALSGRISYEQYF. The CDR3 coding sequence is TGCAGTGCCCTCAGCGGGAGAATCTCCTACGAGCAGTACTTC.

This clonotype was detected a few times. The rearrangement joins TRBV7-9 to TRBJ2-7, with 12 bases aligning to TRBD2. The CDR3 runs to 16 residues. CDR1 and CDR2 from the germline V gene are SEHNR and FQNEAQ (reference sequence). J was trimmed by 6 bases and V by 3 bases; bases with no gene match: 9. The DNA for the CDR3 is TGTGCCAGCAGCTTTTTGTTTCAGACTAGCGGGAGCGAGCAGTACTTC. Its translation: CASSFLFQTSGSEQYF.

Regarding this clonotype: A much larger clonotype is one base distant, so this may be a read error. The chain employs TRBV7-2 and TRBJ2-7; D is perhaps TRBD2 (6 bases). Germline V lookup: CDR1 SGHTA, CDR2 FQGNSA. The CDR3 extends over 17 amino acids. Trimming pared 5 bases from V and 3 bases from J, leaving 23 bases between. The CDR3 sequence is CASSLPSTRPKFYEQYF. CDR3 sequence (DNA): TGTGCCAGCAGCCTCCCCTCGACTAGACCCAAATTCTACGAGCAGTACTTC.

This clonotype was detected many times. V gene TRBV12-3 or TRBV12-4 combines with J gene TRBJ2-5; D is uncertain. CDR3 size: 13 residues. V was clipped by 5 bases and J by 2 bases, with 9 bases between them. CDR3 amino acids: CASSLSVQETQYF. The CDR3 DNA reads as TGTGCCAGCAGTCTCAGCGTACAAGAGACCCAGTACTTC.

This chain links TRBV7-3 with TRBJ1-6; 9 bases align to TRBD1. This CDR3 comprises 15 residues. V lost 6 bases and J lost 7; bases outside the gene matches: 7. Germline CDR1 SGHTA, CDR2 FQGTGA. This CDR3 is CASSSADRGNSPLHF. The CDR3 DNA reads as TGTGCCAGCAGTTCGGCGGACAGGGGCAATTCACCCCTCCACTTT.

The chain uses TRBV28 and TRBJ2-7, with D possibly being TRBD1 (6 bases). Germline V CDR1 and CDR2: MDHEN, SYDVKM. Between the trimmed V and J ends, which lost 5 bases and 6 bases, there was a span of 14 bases. The length of the CDR3 is 13 residues. The CDR3 is CASSRNTGREQYF. The CDR3 DNA reads as TGTGCCAGCAGTAGAAACACAGGGCGCGAGCAGTACTTC.

As concerns this clonotype: The CDR3 carries no conserved terminal phenylalanine or tryptophan, so it likely arises from a read error. It is unclear where the CDR3 begins or ends on the DNA, so no DNA is shown, and the CDR3 is as TCRdb lists it. The chain couples TRBV6-6 to TRBJ2-5; the table gives TRBD2 as D, unverified against the DNA. The CDR3 spans 8 amino acids, including both terminal residues. Per the germline V gene, CDR1 is MNHNY and CDR2 is SVGAGI (reference sequence). CDR3 loop: CASSEPSG.

This clonotype has more than one count but fewer than ten. The genes are TRBV4-1 and TRBJ2-6; 8 positions agree with TRBD1. The germline V gene has CDR1 MGHRA and CDR2 YSYEKL. The CDR3 runs 19 residues. Trimming removed 3 bases from V and 0 bases from J; junction bases left unmatched: 10. CDR3 nucleotide sequence: TGCGCCAGCAGCCAGGACGACAGGGGTATTCTCTCTGGGGCCAACGTCCTGACTTTC. Its protein product is CASSQDDRGILSGANVLTF.

V is TRBV7-6 and J is TRBJ2-7; the D gene is possibly TRBD1 (6 bases). This CDR3 is 15 amino acids long. The germline V and J ends were trimmed by 5 bases and 2 bases, with 16 bases remaining between them. CDR1 is SGHVS and CDR2 is FNYEAQ in the germline V gene. For the CDR3, the DNA is TGTGCCAGCAGCCCACACCTGGGACACGCCTACGAGCAGTACTTC. Translation: CASSPHLGHAYEQYF.

V gene TRBV9 combines with J gene TRBJ2-7; D is ambiguous. This CDR3 is built from 15 residues. V was cut by 0 bases and J by 7 bases, with 17 bases left in between. Germline assignment: CDR1 SGDLS and CDR2 YYNGEE. CDR3 nucleotides: TGTGCCAGCAGCGTAGCTTCGGCTAGTCCTTGGGAGCAGTACTTC. Translated: CASSVASASPWEQYF.

The rearrangement uses TRBV6-1 and TRBJ1-1, with D possibly matching TRBD1 (5 bases). The CDR3 extends over 15 amino acids. The V gene lost 8 bases and the J gene lost 1 base, with 17 bases spanning the gap. CDR1 is MNHNS and CDR2 is SASEGT in the germline V gene. The DNA of the CDR3 is TGTGCCAGCTCACCACCGAAGACAGCGAACACTGAAGCTTTCTTT. Residues: CASSPPKTANTEAFF.

A few counts support this clonotype. This rearrangement joins TRBV20-1 to TRBJ1-4, with D perhaps TRBD1 (5 bases). The germline V gene encodes CDR1 DFQATT and CDR2 SNEGSKA (reference sequence). The CDR3 is 16 amino acids. Trimming cost V 3 bases and J 0 bases, with 14 bases left between them. The CDR3 sequence is CSASRGPIATNEKLFF. As DNA, the CDR3 is TGCAGTGCTAGTAGGGGACCTATTGCAACTAATGAAAAACTGTTTTTT.

The rearrangement uses TRBV6-6 and TRBJ2-7; 8 bases align to TRBD1. CDR3 length: 15 amino acids. Trimming at V came to 3 bases and at J to 0 bases, leaving 4 bases not matched to a gene. Germline V gene data show CDR1 as MNHNY and CDR2 as SVGAGI (reference sequence). The CDR3 DNA follows: TGTGCCAGCAGTTATTCAGGGGGCCGCTCCTACGAGCAGTACTTC. It yields the protein CASSYSGGRSYEQYF.

This chain uses TRBV7-9 with TRBJ2-2, with TRBD1 matching over 8 bases. This CDR3 contains 15 residues. The V gene's germline CDR1 is SEHNR and CDR2 FQNEAQ (reference sequence). V shed 6 bases and J 3 bases; nucleotides not matched to a gene: 6. The CDR3 coding sequence is TGTGCCAGCAGGCCCTCGACAGGGGACACCGGGGAGCTGTTTTTT. This sequence encodes CASRPSTGDTGELFF.

The count of this clonotype is one. The junction and the germline gene differ at one end; a read error may be behind it. The chain uses TRBV10-3 and TRBJ2-7, with TRBD1 matching over 8 bases. Germline CDR1 reads ENHRY; CDR2 reads SYGVKD. The CDR3 loop spans 16 amino acids. CDR3 sequence (DNA): TGTGCCAGCAGTCCTCGGACAGGGCTTAGCTCCTACGAGCAGTACTTC. It yields the protein CASSPRTGLSSYEQYF.

The table lists this clonotype with many counts. The CDR3 loop reads CASSESRGGNQPQHF. CDR3 DNA: TGCGCCAGCAGTGAGTCAAGGGGGGGGAATCAGCCCCAGCATTTT. The chain joins TRBV10-2 to TRBJ1-5; TRBD1 is a possible D gene (6 bases). The CDR3 runs to 15 residues. Trimming pared 0 bases from V and 4 bases from J, leaving 10 bases between. Germline V CDR1 and CDR2: WSHSY, SAAADI.

This clonotype occurred once. A junction boundary mismatches the germline segment, possibly from a read error. The J gene is TRBJ2-5, the V gene TRBV10-3, with TRBD2 matching over 15 bases. There are 17 residues in the CDR3. Germline V CDR1 and CDR2: ENHRY, SYGVKD. Written as DNA, the CDR3 is TGTGCCAGCAGTGCCGGGACTAGCGGGGGGAACGGAGAGACCCAGTACTTC. As protein: CASSAGTSGGNGETQYF.

As concerns this clonotype: A much larger clone lies one base from this, so it may be a read error. The chain joins TRBV9 to TRBJ2-7; a possible D gene is TRBD2 (5 bases). The germline V gene has CDR1 SGDLS and CDR2 YYNGEE. This CDR3 is 15 amino acids long. The CDR3 DNA reads TGTGCCAGCAGCGTAGGAAGCGGAGCCAGCTACGGGCAGTACTTC. This encodes CASSVGSGASYGQYF.

V gene TRBV4-3 combines with J gene TRBJ2-7; tentative D call: TRBD2 (5 bases). Trimming removed 3 bases from V and 1 base from J, with 10 bases in between. Germline CDR1 is LGHNA and CDR2 is YSLEER. This CDR3 comprises 14 residues. CDR3 loop: CASSHRGSSYEQYF. The DNA for the CDR3 is TGCGCCAGCAGCCACCGGGGTTCGTCCTACGAGCAGTACTTC.

This clonotype was picked up a small number of times. The chain has TRBV2 and TRBJ1-1; D is possibly TRBD1 (6 bases). The germline CDR1 and CDR2 sequences are SNHLY and FYNNEI. V was clipped by 5 bases and J by 5 bases, with 18 bases between them. This CDR3 region has 15 residues. CDR3 in amino acids: CASSYSSSGVTEAFF. The CDR3, as DNA: TGTGCCAGCAGTTACTCGTCGTCAGGGGTTACTGAAGCTTTCTTT.

In this sample, this clonotype turned up many times. This sequence joins TRBV15 and TRBJ1-4; 7 bases are a match to TRBD1. Unmatched junction bases numbered 10, after V lost 4 bases and J lost 5 bases. Germline V lookup: CDR1 LNHNV, CDR2 YYDKDF (reference sequence). The CDR3 has 16 amino acids. CDR3 sequence (DNA): TGTGCCACCAGCACCAATGAGGCAGGGGGGAATGAAAAACTGTTTTTT. Protein sequence: CATSTNEAGGNEKLFF.

V and J are TRBV2 and TRBJ1-2; no firm D call. From germline, CDR1 is SNHLY and CDR2 FYNNEI. Between the trimmed V and J ends, which lost 4 bases and 2 bases, there was a span of 5 bases. This CDR3 contains 12 residues. The CDR3, as DNA: TGTGCCAGCAGTGTCAGGAACTATGGCTACACCTTC. It encodes CASSVRNYGYTF.